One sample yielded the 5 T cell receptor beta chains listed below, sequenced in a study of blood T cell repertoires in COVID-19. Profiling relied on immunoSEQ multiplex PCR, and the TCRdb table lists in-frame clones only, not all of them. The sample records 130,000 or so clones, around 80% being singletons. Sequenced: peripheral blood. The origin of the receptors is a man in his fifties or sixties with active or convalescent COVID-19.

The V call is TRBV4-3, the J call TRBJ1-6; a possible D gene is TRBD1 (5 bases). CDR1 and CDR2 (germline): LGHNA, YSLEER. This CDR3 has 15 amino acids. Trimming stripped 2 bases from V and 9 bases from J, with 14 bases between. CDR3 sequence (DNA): TGCGCCAGCAGCCAAAAGTCGGCAGGGTTTTCACCCCTCCACTTT. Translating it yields CASSQKSAGFSPLHF.

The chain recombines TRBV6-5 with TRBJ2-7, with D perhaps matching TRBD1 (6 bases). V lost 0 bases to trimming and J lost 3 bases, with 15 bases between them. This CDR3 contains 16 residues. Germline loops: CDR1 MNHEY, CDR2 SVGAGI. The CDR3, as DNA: TGTGCCAGCAGTTACTCACGGAGGACAGCCAACTACGAGCAGTACTTC. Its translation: CASSYSRRTANYEQYF.

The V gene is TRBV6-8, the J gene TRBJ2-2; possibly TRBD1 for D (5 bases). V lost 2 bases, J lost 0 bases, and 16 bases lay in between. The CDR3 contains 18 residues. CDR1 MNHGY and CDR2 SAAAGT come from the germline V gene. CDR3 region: CASSYASRGQANTGELFF. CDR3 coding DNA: TGTGCCAGCAGTTACGCGTCCCGCGGACAAGCGAACACCGGGGAGCTGTTTTTT.

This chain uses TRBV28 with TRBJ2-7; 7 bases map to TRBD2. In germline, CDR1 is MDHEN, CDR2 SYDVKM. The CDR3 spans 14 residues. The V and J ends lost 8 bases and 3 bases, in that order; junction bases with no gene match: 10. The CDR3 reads CASGVGRDYYEQYF. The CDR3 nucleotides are TGTGCCAGCGGGGTTGGTCGGGACTACTACGAGCAGTACTTC.

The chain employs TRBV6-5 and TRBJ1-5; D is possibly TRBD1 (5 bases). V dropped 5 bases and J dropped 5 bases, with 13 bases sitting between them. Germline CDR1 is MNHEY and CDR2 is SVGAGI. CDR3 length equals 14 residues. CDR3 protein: CASSIRDGHQPQHF. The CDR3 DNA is TGTGCCAGCAGTATCAGGGATGGGCATCAGCCCCAGCATTTT.